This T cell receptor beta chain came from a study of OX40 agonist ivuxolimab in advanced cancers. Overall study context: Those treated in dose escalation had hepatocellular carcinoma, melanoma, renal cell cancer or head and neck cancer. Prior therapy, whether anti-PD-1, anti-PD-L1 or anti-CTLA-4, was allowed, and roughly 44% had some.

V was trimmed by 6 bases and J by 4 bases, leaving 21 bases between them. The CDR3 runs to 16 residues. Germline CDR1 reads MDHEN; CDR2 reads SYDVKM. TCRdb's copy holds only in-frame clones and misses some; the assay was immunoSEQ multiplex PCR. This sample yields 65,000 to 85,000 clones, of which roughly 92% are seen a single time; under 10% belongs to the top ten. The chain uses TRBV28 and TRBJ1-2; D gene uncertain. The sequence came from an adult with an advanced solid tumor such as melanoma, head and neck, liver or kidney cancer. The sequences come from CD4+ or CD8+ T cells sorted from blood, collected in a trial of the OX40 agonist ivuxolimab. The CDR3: CASSSYPAQSFYGYTF. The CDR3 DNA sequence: TGTGCCAGCAGCTCTTATCCGGCACAGAGTTTCTATGGCTACACCTTC.